These 32 T cell receptor beta chains were all obtained from the same sample, sequenced in a study of blood T cell repertoires in COVID-19. TCRdb keeps only in-frame clones here, not all; method: immunoSEQ multiplex PCR. The data contain under 250,000 clones, roughly 87% of them singletons. Sample: PBMCs or T cells enriched from blood (not recorded which). Receptors were obtained from a woman aged 30 to 39 with acute COVID-19.

The genes are TRBV6-5 and TRBJ2-1; 10 nucleotides agree with TRBD1. The CDR3 has 15 residues. Looked up from germline, CDR1 is MNHEY and CDR2 is SVGAGI. With 8 bases clipped from V and 2 bases from J, the junction kept 6 bases outside the gene matches. The CDR3 sequence: CASAIDRGPYNEQFF. Here the CDR3 DNA reads TGTGCCAGCGCCATTGACAGGGGGCCCTACAATGAGCAGTTCTTC.

This clone was recorded once. V usage is TRBV2 and J usage is TRBJ2-5, with a tentative D call TRBD1 (5 bases). CDR3 length: 13 residues. CDR1 and CDR2 (germline): SNHLY, FYNNEI. V shed 3 bases and J shed 4 bases, with 9 bases lying between them. DNA for the CDR3: TGTGCCAGCAGTGATGAAAGGGGAGAGACCCAGTACTTC. Translated: CASSDERGETQYF. The complete variable domain, with remaining parts taken from reference TRBV2 and TRBJ2-5, reads EPEVTQTPSHQVTQMGQEVILRCVPISNHLYFYWYRQILGQKVEFLVSFYNNEISEKSEIFDDQFSVERPDGSNFTLKIRSTKLEDSAMYFCASSDERGETQYFGPGTRLLVL.

The J gene is TRBJ2-2, the V gene TRBV10-3; D is possibly TRBD2 (5 bases). CDR3 length: 16 amino acids. V was shortened by 2 bases and J by 6 bases, with 16 bases between the two germline ends. The V gene's germline CDR1 is ENHRY and CDR2 SYGVKD. CDR3 sequence (DNA): TGTGCCATCAGTGAGCCCCCCCGGGGAGCGGCCGGGGAGCTGTTTTTT. Translating it yields CAISEPPRGAAGELFF.

The V call is TRBV5-1, the J call TRBJ2-1; D is undetermined. The CDR3 loop spans 15 amino acids. V gave up 0 bases and J gave up 2 bases, with 9 bases separating them. Germline lookup yields CDR1 SGHRS and CDR2 YFSETQ. CDR3 bases: TGCGCCAGCAGCTTGGAATTAGTACCCTACAATGAGCAGTTCTTC. As protein: CASSLELVPYNEQFF.

The V and J genes are TRBV11-2 and TRBJ2-5; D is perhaps TRBD1 (5 bases). V lost 2 bases and J lost 5, with 6 bases in between. CDR3 length: 12 residues. Germline V gives CDR1 SGHAT, CDR2 FQNNGV. The CDR3 here is CASSLQGETQYF. The CDR3, as DNA: TGTGCCAGCAGCTTACAGGGCGAGACCCAGTACTTC.

V is TRBV7-8 and J is TRBJ2-7, with D possibly being TRBD1 (6 bases). CDR1 is SGHVS, CDR2 FQNEAQ, per germline. There are 14 residues in the CDR3. V was shortened by 5 bases and J by 2 bases, with 13 bases between the two germline ends. CDR3 loop: CASSPRQDTYEQYF. CDR3 DNA sequence: TGTGCCAGCAGCCCGAGACAGGACACCTACGAGCAGTACTTC.

V and J are TRBV5-4 and TRBJ2-5, with 10 bases lining up with TRBD1. CDR1 is SGHNT, CDR2 YYREEE, per germline (reference sequence). CDR3 length: 13 residues. Unmatched junction bases numbered 1, after V lost 5 bases and J lost 3 bases. DNA of the CDR3: TGTGCCAGCAGGGGGACAGGGGAAGAGACCCAGTACTTC. Amino acids: CASRGTGEETQYF. The variable domain in full, with the rest retrieved from reference TRBV5-4 and TRBJ2-5, is ETGVTQSPTHLIKTRGQQVTLRCSSQSGHNTVSWYQQALGQGPQFIFQYYREEENGRGNFPPRFSGLQFPNYSSELNVNALELDDSALYLCASRGTGEETQYFGPGTRLLVL.

The chain combines TRBV5-1 with TRBJ1-2; TRBD1 aligns across 8 bases. Germline-derived CDR1 and CDR2 are SGHRS and YFSETQ. This CDR3 comprises 15 residues. V trimming: 4 bases; J trimming: 8 bases; junction bases outside the gene matches: 13. CDR3 protein: CASSPEAGGGIGYTF. The CDR3 DNA reads TGCGCCAGCAGCCCTGAGGCAGGGGGCGGAATAGGCTACACCTTC.

The count of this clone is one. This chain joins TRBV19 and TRBJ2-7; the match to TRBD1 covers 8 bases. The J segment lost 0 bases and the V segment lost 6 bases, leaving 7 bases of the junction unmatched. CDR3 size: 15 residues. CDR1 and CDR2 from the germline V gene are LNHDA and SQIVND (reference sequence). The CDR3 sequence: CASSRDRGLSYEQYF. CDR3 DNA sequence: TGTGCCAGTAGCCGAGACAGGGGCCTCTCCTACGAGCAGTACTTC.

The chain carries TRBV2 and TRBJ2-1, with D perhaps TRBD2 (6 bases). CDR1 is SNHLY and CDR2 is FYNNEI in the germline V gene. Deletions cut 8 bases from V and 5 bases from J, with 16 bases between. The CDR3 contains 14 residues. The CDR3 sequence: CASVAGGSDNEQFF. CDR3 coding DNA: TGTGCCAGCGTGGCCGGGGGATCGGACAATGAGCAGTTCTTC. Based on the CDR3 plus reference TRBV2 and TRBJ2-1, the full variable domain is EPEVTQTPSHQVTQMGQEVILRCVPISNHLYFYWYRQILGQKVEFLVSFYNNEISEKSEIFDDQFSVERPDGSNFTLKIRSTKLEDSAMYFCASVAGGSDNEQFFGPGTRLTVL.

The rearrangement links TRBV18 to TRBJ1-5; D gene unclear. CDR1 KGHSH and CDR2 LQKENI come from the germline V gene. Trimming shortened V by 3 bases and J by 4 bases, and 10 bases separated the two germline ends. The CDR3 loop spans 14 amino acids. The CDR3 bases are TGTGCCAGCTCACCGACCGCGGGGAATCAGCCCCAGCATTTT. It translates to CASSPTAGNQPQHF.

The V and J genes are TRBV29-1 and TRBJ2-5; D uncertain. The ends were cut back, 4 bases at V and 4 bases at J, with 10 bases in the middle. Per germline, CDR1 SQVTM and CDR2 ANQGSEA. The CDR3 consists of 12 residues. CDR3 in DNA: TGCAGCGTTGTGGCAGGTGGAGAGACCCAGTACTTC. It yields the protein CSVVAGGETQYF. The full variable domain, its missing parts supplied by reference TRBV29-1 and TRBJ2-5, is SAVISQKPSRDICQRGTSLTIQCQVDSQVTMMFWYRQQPGQSLTLIATANQGSEATYESGFVIDKFPISRPNLTFSTLTVSNMSPEDSSIYLCSVVAGGETQYFGPGTRLLVL.

The rearrangement uses TRBV5-4 and TRBJ2-2, with 11 bases matching TRBD1. The V segment lost 9 bases and the J segment 5 bases; nucleotides outside the gene matches: 15. Germline V gene lookup returns CDR1 SGHNT and CDR2 YYREEE (reference sequence). This CDR3 comprises 17 residues. The CDR3 reads CATCRDRGRFGTGELFF. For the CDR3, the DNA is TGTGCCACCTGCCGGGACAGGGGGAGGTTTGGGACCGGGGAGCTGTTTTTT.

The rearrangement links TRBV7-8 to TRBJ1-4; TRBD1 agrees at 10 bases. Germline V lookup: CDR1 SGHVS, CDR2 FQNEAQ. V was clipped by 4 bases and J by 11 bases; unmatched bases: 13. The CDR3 consists of 16 residues. DNA for the CDR3: TGTGCCAGCAGCTCGATACTAGGACAGGGGGTCGTCAAACTGTTTTTT. Its translation: CASSSILGQGVVKLFF. The full variable domain, rest sourced from reference TRBV7-8 and TRBJ1-4, is GAGVSQSPRYKVAKRGQDVALRCDPISGHVSLFWYQQALGQGPEFLTYFQNEAQLDKSGLPSDRFFAERPEGSVSTLKIQRTQQEDSAVYLCASSSILGQGVVKLFFGSGTQLSVL.

J is TRBJ1-4 and V is TRBV27; D gene uncertain. CDR3 length equals 14 residues. CDR1 MNHEY and CDR2 SMNVEV come from the germline V gene (reference sequence). The V and J ends lost 7 bases and 6 bases respectively, with 15 bases between them. CDR3 DNA: TGTGCCAGCAAGGCGGAGTTCTGGGATGAAAAACTGTTTTTT. It specifies CASKAEFWDEKLFF.

V usage is TRBV5-1 and J usage is TRBJ2-5; 9 nucleotides agree with TRBD2. Germline V gives CDR1 SGHRS, CDR2 YFSETQ. The CDR3 length is 14 residues. With 3 bases clipped from V and 3 bases from J, the junction kept 3 bases outside the gene matches. CDR3 bases: TGCGCCAGCAGCTCTAGCGGGGATGAAGAGACCCAGTACTTC. Amino acids: CASSSSGDEETQYF.

J is TRBJ1-1 and V is TRBV13; D is undetermined. Germline V CDR1 and CDR2: PRHDT, FYEKMQ (reference sequence). V lost 8 bases, J lost 5 bases, and 12 bases lay in between. CDR3 length: 12 amino acids. The CDR3 nucleotides read TGTGCCAGCTCCAGGACTAGGACTGAAGCTTTCTTT. Translation gives CASSRTRTEAFF.

V is TRBV20-1 and J is TRBJ1-5, with D possibly being TRBD1 (5 bases). From germline, CDR1 is DFQATT and CDR2 SNEGSKA (reference sequence). The CDR3 contains 14 residues. The V and J ends lost 6 bases and 0 bases respectively, with 12 bases between them. The CDR3 region has the DNA TGCAGTGCCAGTATGGGGGGTAGCAATCAGCCCCAGCATTTT. Amino acids: CSASMGGSNQPQHF.

In this sample, this clone turned up many times. The chain combines TRBV19 with TRBJ2-7, with D perhaps matching TRBD2 (7 bases). Trimming took 3 bases from V and 3 from J, leaving 9 bases between them. The CDR3 is 13 amino acids. The germline CDR1 and CDR2 sequences are LNHDA and SQIVND (reference sequence). CDR3 in DNA: TGTGCCAGTAGTATGAGGGGGGGCTACGAGCAGTACTTC. It encodes CASSMRGGYEQYF.

The rearrangement joins TRBV6-2 or TRBV6-3 to TRBJ2-7; no clear D. There are 14 residues in the CDR3. Looked up from germline, CDR1 is MNHEY and CDR2 is SVGEGT. V lost 0 bases and J 2 bases, leaving 8 bases between the germline ends. The CDR3 here is CASSYSHPTYEQYF. In DNA form, the CDR3 reads TGTGCCAGCAGTTACTCACACCCGACCTACGAGCAGTACTTC.

This clone was observed a few times. The chain's CDR3 is CASSQDRGRTAFF. CDR3 in DNA: TGTGCCAGCAGCCAAGATCGGGGGAGAACTGCTTTCTTT. This chain connects TRBV3-1 (or the pseudogene TRBV3-2) to TRBJ1-1; D is perhaps TRBD1 (5 bases). The CDR3 has 13 amino acids. Germline loops: CDR1 LGHDT, CDR2 YNNKEL (reference sequence). V lost 0 bases and J lost 11, with 13 bases in between.

This chain joins TRBV5-1 and TRBJ1-3; unclear D gene. The CDR3 is 15 amino acids. V was cut by 2 bases and J by 0 bases, with 9 bases left in between. The germline gives CDR1 SGHRS, CDR2 YFSETQ. The CDR3 is CASSLAPSSGNTIYF. CDR3 in DNA: TGCGCCAGCAGCTTAGCCCCATCCTCTGGAAACACCATATATTTT.

This clone occurred once. The CDR3 region has the DNA TGTGCCAGCAGCCCCCCCCGGAGGCAATCTTTATCTGGGGCCAACGTCCTGACTTTC. Protein product: CASSPPRRQSLSGANVLTF. This chain joins TRBV3-1 (or the pseudogene TRBV3-2) and TRBJ2-6, with D maybe TRBD2 (5 bases). Trimming left V 4 bases short and J 1 base short, with 20 bases between. Germline assignment: CDR1 LGHDT and CDR2 YNNKEL (reference sequence). CDR3 length equals 19 residues.

The V call is TRBV27, the J call TRBJ1-2; the D is unclear. CDR1 is MNHEY and CDR2 is SMNVEV in the germline V gene (reference sequence). The V end lost 4 bases, the J end lost 4 bases, and 4 bases lay between the germline ends. The CDR3 is made up of 11 amino acids. This CDR3 reads CASSYGYGYTF. CDR3 coding DNA: TGTGCCAGCAGTTACGGCTATGGCTACACCTTC.

This sequence joins TRBV10-2 and TRBJ1-1; D ambiguous. Trimming took 5 bases from V and 3 from J, leaving 10 bases between them. This CDR3 spans 13 amino acids. Germline CDR1 and CDR2: WSHSY and SAAADI. This CDR3 is CASSQIRDTEAFF. The CDR3 DNA reads TGCGCCAGCAGTCAGATTCGGGACACTGAAGCTTTCTTT.

The chain is built from TRBV7-8 and TRBJ1-1; 12 bases agree with TRBD1. The CDR3 extends over 14 amino acids. With V trimmed by 4 bases and J by 4 bases, 1 base remained unmatched. The germline CDR1 and CDR2 sequences are SGHVS and FQNEAQ. In nucleotides, the CDR3 is TGTGCCAGCAGCTCGGGACAGGGGGCCACTGAAGCTTTCTTT. The encoded protein is CASSSGQGATEAFF.

V and J are TRBV20-1 and TRBJ2-7; no reliable D call. The CDR3 length is 13 residues. Germline CDR1 and CDR2: DFQATT and SNEGSKA (reference sequence). With 3 bases removed from V and 1 base from J, the gap between germline ends came to 10 bases. The CDR3 here is CSASGTRSYEQYF. CDR3 in DNA: TGCAGTGCTAGTGGAACGCGGTCCTACGAGCAGTACTTC.

This chain uses TRBV12-5 with TRBJ2-5; 12 bases fit TRBD1. The CDR3 sequence is 16 residues long. The ends lost 3 bases at V and 3 bases at J; junction bases unmatched: 5. The V gene's germline CDR1 is LGHNT and CDR2 FRNRAP. The DNA for the CDR3 is TGTGCTAGTGGTTTCCTCGGGACAGGGGGCGAAGAGACCCAGTACTTC. Its protein is CASGFLGTGGEETQYF.

CDR3 amino acids: CASSSRDSGANVLTF. The CDR3 region has the DNA TGTGCCAGCAGCTCTCGGGACTCTGGGGCCAACGTCCTGACTTTC. J is TRBJ2-6 and V is TRBV11-3; D might be TRBD2 (5 bases). The CDR3 runs 15 residues. Looked up from germline, CDR1 is SGHNT and CDR2 is YENEEA. V dropped 4 bases and J dropped 0 bases, with 7 bases sitting between them.

The chain uses TRBV7-2 and TRBJ1-2, with 7 bases aligning to TRBD1. The CDR3 contains 16 residues. Trimming cost V 4 bases and J 7 bases; bases outside gene matches: 15. Germline-derived CDR1 and CDR2 are SGHTA and FQGNSA. CDR3 residues: CASSSRPRGIRLGYTF. The CDR3 DNA is TGTGCCAGCAGCTCCCGGCCCAGGGGGATTAGGCTTGGCTACACCTTC.

The chain uses TRBV6-5 and TRBJ1-1; D is ambiguous. Trimming shortened V by 8 bases and J by 0 bases, and 7 bases separated the two germline ends. Germline V gives CDR1 MNHEY, CDR2 SVGAGI. CDR3 length: 12 residues. The CDR3 is CASATMNTEAFF. The CDR3 DNA reads as TGTGCCAGCGCTACTATGAACACTGAAGCTTTCTTT.

The chain couples TRBV7-9 to TRBJ1-6; a weak D match, TRBD1 (6 bases). CDR3 length: 14 residues. Trimming took 1 base from V and 7 from J, leaving 8 bases between them. Germline V gene sequence: CDR1 SEHNR, CDR2 FQNEAQ (reference sequence). Here the CDR3 DNA reads TGTGCCAGCAGCTTAGAACAGGGAAATTCACCCCTCCACTTT. Translating gives CASSLEQGNSPLHF.